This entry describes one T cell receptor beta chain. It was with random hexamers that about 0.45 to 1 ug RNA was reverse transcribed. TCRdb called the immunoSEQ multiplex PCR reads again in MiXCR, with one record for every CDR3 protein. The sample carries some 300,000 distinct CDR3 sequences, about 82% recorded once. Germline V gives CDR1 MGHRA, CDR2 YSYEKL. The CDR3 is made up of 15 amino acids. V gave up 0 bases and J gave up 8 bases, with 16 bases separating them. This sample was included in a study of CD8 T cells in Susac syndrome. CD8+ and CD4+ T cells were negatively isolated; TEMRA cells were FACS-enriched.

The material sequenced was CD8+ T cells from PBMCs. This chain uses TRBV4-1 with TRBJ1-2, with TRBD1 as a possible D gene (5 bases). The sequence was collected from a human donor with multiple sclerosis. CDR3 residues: CASSQDTTGRRGYTF. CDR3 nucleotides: TGCGCCAGCAGCCAAGACACGACGGGGCGCCGAGGCTACACCTTC.